The 6 T cell receptor beta chains below were found in one sample sequenced in a study of blood T cell repertoires in COVID-19. Using immunoSEQ multiplex PCR, the repertoire was profiled, and TCRdb retains in-frame clones only, with some absent. The data hold fewer than 500,000 clones, with around 87% observed a single time. The sequencing input was PBMCs or T cells enriched from blood (not recorded which). Receptors were obtained from a young woman with acute COVID-19.

This chain joins TRBV3-1 (or the pseudogene TRBV3-2) and TRBJ2-3; perhaps TRBD2 as D (6 bases). In germline, CDR1 is LGHDT, CDR2 YNNKEL (reference sequence). V lost 1 base to trimming and J lost 0 bases, with 11 bases between them. The CDR3 has 16 residues. The CDR3 bases are TGTGCCAGCAGCCAAGTGCCGGGGACTAGCACAGATACGCAGTATTTT. Residues: CASSQVPGTSTDTQYF.

The chain is built from TRBV7-3 and TRBJ1-6, with TRBD1 identical over 8 bases. V lost 4 bases, J lost 6 bases, and 2 bases stayed unmatched. In germline, CDR1 is SGHTA, CDR2 FQGTGA. This CDR3 region has 14 residues. This CDR3 is CASSYDRGNSPLHF. The CDR3 DNA sequence: TGTGCCAGCAGCTACGACAGGGGTAATTCACCCCTCCACTTT.

The chain links TRBV4-1 to TRBJ1-2; 9 bases line up with TRBD1. The V and J ends lost 3 bases and 8 bases, in that order; junction bases with no gene match: 13. The germline gives CDR1 MGHRA, CDR2 YSYEKL. The length of the CDR3 is 16 residues. DNA of the CDR3: TGCGCCAGCAGCCAGGGACAGGGACCGGGACTTTACGGCTACACCTTC. It encodes CASSQGQGPGLYGYTF.

The chain combines TRBV7-7 with TRBJ1-5; no firm D call. Germline values: CDR1 SSHAT, CDR2 FNYEAQ (reference sequence). This CDR3 contains 20 residues. The germline V and J ends were trimmed by 1 base and 0 bases, with 22 bases remaining between them. CDR3 in DNA: TGTGCCAGCAGCTTAGGCTCATTGTGCGGGAAACTCTATAGCAATCAGCCCCAGCATTTT. This codes for CASSLGSLCGKLYSNQPQHF. The whole variable domain, filled in from reference TRBV7-7 and TRBJ1-5, reads GAGVSQSPRYKVTKRGQDVTLRCDPISSHATLYWYQQALGQGPEFLTYFNYEAQPDKSGLPSDRFSAERPEGSISTLTIQRTEQRDSAMYRCASSLGSLCGKLYSNQPQHFGDGTRLSIL.

The chain employs TRBV2 and TRBJ1-2; D remains unclear. CDR3 length: 12 residues. Between the trimmed V and J ends, which lost 6 bases and 3 bases, there was a span of 8 bases. Per the germline V gene, CDR1 is SNHLY and CDR2 is FYNNEI. The CDR3 DNA reads TGTGCCAGCAGGTCCGAGGACTATGGCTACACCTTC. It translates to CASRSEDYGYTF.

V and J are TRBV30 and TRBJ1-1; D remains ambiguous. V lost 0 bases, J lost 11 bases, and 13 bases lay in between. This CDR3 has 12 amino acids. Germline loops: CDR1 GTSNPN, CDR2 SVGIG (reference sequence). In DNA, the CDR3 is TGTGCCTGGAGTGTTTTAACTCCCGGGGCTTTCTTT. Amino acid sequence: CAWSVLTPGAFF.